This is a list of T cell receptor beta chains from one sample in a study of blood T cell repertoires in COVID-19. The assay was immunoSEQ multiplex PCR, and TCRdb's table has in-frame clones only and misses some. The table records around 70,000 clones, 91% of them present only once. Sequencing was done on a sample of peripheral blood. Receptor source: a man between 45 and 60 years old with COVID-19, enrolled during active disease. CDR3s include the opening cysteine and the closing phenylalanine or tryptophan. Each record gives: D gene, clone size, V gene, J gene, CDR3 DNA, CDR3 protein. D genes are given only for firm matches. Only some rows state a clone size, as once, few, many or a class for expanded clones.

NA,once,TRBV18,TRBJ2-5,TGTGCCAGCTCACCACCGTACTCCGAAGAGACCCAGTACTTC,CASSPPYSEETQYF
NA,NA,TRBV2,TRBJ1-6,TGTGCCAGCAGTGACGGCGGTAATTCACCCCTCCACTTT,CASSDGGNSPLHF
TRBD2,NA,TRBV10-3,TRBJ2-1,TGTGCCATCAGTCCTGCACCGACTAGCGAGAGTGAGCAGTTCTTC,CAISPAPTSESEQFF
TRBD1,NA,TRBV6-2/TRBV6-3,TRBJ2-2,TGTGCCAGCAGCGCCGGGACAGGGTACACCGGGGAGCTGTTTTTT,CASSAGTGYTGELFF
NA,NA,TRBV27,TRBJ2-3,TGTGCCAGCAGTTTTTTCGAGTCAGATACGCAGTATTTT,CASSFFESDTQYF
NA,NA,TRBV6-2/TRBV6-3,TRBJ2-3,TGTGCCAGCAGTTACACCGGGATGGGTGCAGATACGCAGTATTTT,CASSYTGMGADTQYF
NA,NA,TRBV30,TRBJ1-1,TGTGCCTTACAGGGGAACACTGAAGCTTTCTTT,CALQGNTEAFF
TRBD2,once,TRBV5-1,TRBJ2-1,TGCGCCAGCAGCTTGCCCAGCGGGAGGGCCAATGAGCAGTTCTTC,CASSLPSGRANEQFF
TRBD2,NA,TRBV27,TRBJ2-1,TGTGCCAGCAGGATCCGGGGACTAGCGGGGACTAATGAGCAGTTCTTC,CASRIRGLAGTNEQFF
TRBD1,NA,TRBV5-1,TRBJ1-2,TGCGCCAGCAGCCGAAGACAGGGTGATGGCTACACCTTC,CASSRRQGDGYTF
NA,NA,TRBV28,TRBJ1-2,TGTGCCAGCAGTTTTAGTACTAACTATGGCTACACCTTC,CASSFSTNYGYTF
TRBD1,NA,TRBV29-1,TRBJ1-1,TGCAGCGGCAGGACAGGGGAAACTGAAGCTTTCTTT,CSGRTGETEAFF
NA,NA,TRBV6-5,TRBJ1-3,TGTGCCAGCAGTTCGGGTCTGGGGAGGGGAAACACCATATATTTT,CASSSGLGRGNTIYF
TRBD2,NA,TRBV29-1,TRBJ2-1,TGCAGCTTAGGGACTAGTTCCTTCGATGAGCAGTTCTTC,CSLGTSSFDEQFF
NA,once,TRBV9,TRBJ2-5,TGTGCCAGCAGCGTACAGGGGCCGGAGACCCAGTACTTC,CASSVQGPETQYF
NA,NA,TRBV6-6,TRBJ1-6,TGTGCCAGCAGTTACTACAGGGATAATTCACCCCTCCACTTT,CASSYYRDNSPLHF
NA,NA,TRBV6-5,TRBJ2-3,TGTGCCAGCAGCAACAGTGGTTTTGGCACAGATACGCAGTATTTT,CASSNSGFGTDTQYF
TRBD1,NA,TRBV30,TRBJ1-1,TGTGCCACACAGGGGTTGAACACTGAAGCTTTCTTT,CATQGLNTEAFF
TRBD1,NA,TRBV28,TRBJ1-2,TGTGCCAGCAGTTCACCGCCGGGACAGGGGGCGGAAGGCTACACCTTC,CASSSPPGQGAEGYTF
NA,once,TRBV7-7,TRBJ2-1,TGTGCCAGCAGCCCCCCGGGTTACAATGAGCAGTTCTTC,CASSPPGYNEQFF